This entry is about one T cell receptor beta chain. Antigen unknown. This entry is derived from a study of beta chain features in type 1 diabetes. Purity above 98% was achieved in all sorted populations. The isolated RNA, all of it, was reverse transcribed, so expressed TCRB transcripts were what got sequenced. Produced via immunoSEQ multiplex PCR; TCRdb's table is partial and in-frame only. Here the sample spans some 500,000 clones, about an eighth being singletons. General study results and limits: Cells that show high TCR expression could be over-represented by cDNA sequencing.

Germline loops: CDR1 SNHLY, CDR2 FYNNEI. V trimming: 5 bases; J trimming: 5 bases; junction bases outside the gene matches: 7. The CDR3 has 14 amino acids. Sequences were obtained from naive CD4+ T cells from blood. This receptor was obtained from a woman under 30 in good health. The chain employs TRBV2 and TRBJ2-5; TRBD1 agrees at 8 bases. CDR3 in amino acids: CASSKTGGWETQYF. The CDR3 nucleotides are TGTGCCAGCAGTAAAACAGGGGGGTGGGAGACCCAGTACTTC.